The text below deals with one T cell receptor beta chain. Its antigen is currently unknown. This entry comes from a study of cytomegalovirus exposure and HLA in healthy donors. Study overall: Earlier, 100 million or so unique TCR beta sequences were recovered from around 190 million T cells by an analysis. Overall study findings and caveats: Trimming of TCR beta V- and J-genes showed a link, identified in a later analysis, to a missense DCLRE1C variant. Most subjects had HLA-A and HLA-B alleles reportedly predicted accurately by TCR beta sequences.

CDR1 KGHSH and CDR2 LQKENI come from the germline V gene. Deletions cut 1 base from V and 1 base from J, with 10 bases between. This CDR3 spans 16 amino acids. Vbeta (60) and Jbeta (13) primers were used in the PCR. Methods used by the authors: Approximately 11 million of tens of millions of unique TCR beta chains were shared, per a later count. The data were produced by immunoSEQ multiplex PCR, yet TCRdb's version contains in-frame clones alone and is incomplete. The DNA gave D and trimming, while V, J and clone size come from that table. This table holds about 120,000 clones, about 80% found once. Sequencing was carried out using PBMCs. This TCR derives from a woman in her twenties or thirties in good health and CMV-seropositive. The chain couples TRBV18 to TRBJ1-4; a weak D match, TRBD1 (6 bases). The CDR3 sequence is CASSPQTGLTNEKLFF. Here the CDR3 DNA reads TGTGCCAGCTCACCACAAACAGGGCTAACTAATGAAAAACTGTTTTTT.